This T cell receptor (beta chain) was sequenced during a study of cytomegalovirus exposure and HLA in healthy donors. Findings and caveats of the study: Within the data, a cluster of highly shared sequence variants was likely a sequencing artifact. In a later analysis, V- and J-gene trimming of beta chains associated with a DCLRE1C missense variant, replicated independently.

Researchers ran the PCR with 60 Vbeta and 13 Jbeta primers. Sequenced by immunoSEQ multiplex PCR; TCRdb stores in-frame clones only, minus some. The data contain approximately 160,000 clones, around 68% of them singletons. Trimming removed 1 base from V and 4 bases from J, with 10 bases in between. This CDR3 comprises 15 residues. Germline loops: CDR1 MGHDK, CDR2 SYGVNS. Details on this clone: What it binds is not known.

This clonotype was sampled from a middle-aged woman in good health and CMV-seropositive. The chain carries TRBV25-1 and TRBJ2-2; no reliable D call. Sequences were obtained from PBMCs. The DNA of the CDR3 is TGTGCCAGCAGTGAATTCCGGTGGGCCACCGGGGAGCTGTTTTTT. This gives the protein CASSEFRWATGELFF.